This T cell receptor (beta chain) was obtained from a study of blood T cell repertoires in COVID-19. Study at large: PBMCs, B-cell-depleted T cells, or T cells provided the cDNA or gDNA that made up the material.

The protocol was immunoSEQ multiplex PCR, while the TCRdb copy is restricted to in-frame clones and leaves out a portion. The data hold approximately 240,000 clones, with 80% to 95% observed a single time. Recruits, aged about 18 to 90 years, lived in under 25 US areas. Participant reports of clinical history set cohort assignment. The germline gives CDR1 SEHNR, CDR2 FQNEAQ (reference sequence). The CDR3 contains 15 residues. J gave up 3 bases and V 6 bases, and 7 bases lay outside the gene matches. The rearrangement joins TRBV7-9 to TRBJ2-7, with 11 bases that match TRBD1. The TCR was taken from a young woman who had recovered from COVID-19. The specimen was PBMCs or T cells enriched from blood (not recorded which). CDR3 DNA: TGTGCCAGCAGTTCTATCGGGACAGGGGGCTACGAGCAGTACTTC. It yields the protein CASSSIGTGGYEQYF.